This T cell receptor beta chain was captured in a study of CD4+ T cells in melanoma. Overall study findings and caveats: Neoantigen-specific CD4+ T cells in melanoma reportedly had diverse differentiation states. A reported correlation linked neoantigen-specific CD4+ T cells to CD8+, macrophage and B cell function.

Data came from immunoSEQ multiplex PCR; TCRdb stores just in-frame clones and leaves some out. The data contain 120,000 to 150,000 clones, roughly 91% of them singletons. As for this clone: Its specificity is unknown.

Germline assignment: CDR1 GTSNPN and CDR2 SVGIG (reference sequence). The ends were cut back, 2 bases at V and 2 bases at J, with 13 bases in the middle. The CDR3 is 15 residues long. The clonotype originates from a human donor with melanoma. The chain has TRBV30 and TRBJ1-5, with D hard to call. The chain's CDR3 is CAWSRHTTGNQPQHF. Here the CDR3 DNA reads TGTGCCTGGAGTAGACATACGACGGGCAATCAGCCCCAGCATTTT.